This TCR beta chain stems from a study of blood T cell repertoires in COVID-19. Study summary: Acute-phase and convalescent COVID-19 samples originated in the United States, Italy and Spain.

Germline V gene sequence: CDR1 MDHEN, CDR2 SYDVKM. This CDR3 is 14 amino acids long. The V and J ends lost 8 bases and 4 bases, in that order; junction bases with no gene match: 9. In the original analysis: Amplification of reference gene primers provided the estimated nucleated cell counts. Assay: immunoSEQ multiplex PCR; the TCRdb copy retains only in-frame clones and omits some. The DNA was the basis for D and trimming; V, J and clone size are from that table. The table shows more than 200,000 clones, with about 88% occurring only once. Seattle patient enrollment occurred during active infection, with longitudinal follow-up thereafter.

The chain joins TRBV28 to TRBJ1-2; the match to TRBD1 covers 8 bases. The sequence was collected from an older woman with COVID-19, enrolled during active disease. The sample was peripheral blood. CDR3 bases: TGTGCCAGCGTGGAACCGGGACAGGTCTATGGCTACACCTTC. Translating gives CASVEPGQVYGYTF.